This TCR beta chain was found in a study of blood T cell repertoires in COVID-19. Whole-study context: The origin of the acute and convalescent COVID-19 samples was the United States, Italy and Spain. T cells, B-cell-depleted T cells, or PBMCs provided the cDNA or gDNA that served as material.

V was trimmed by 7 bases and J by 6 bases, leaving 15 bases between them. This CDR3 is 13 amino acids long. Per the germline V gene, CDR1 is MNHEY and CDR2 is SVGAGI. Profiled with immunoSEQ multiplex PCR; TCRdb holds only in-frame clones, not every one. The sample lists around 220,000 clones; 84% were seen once. In assigning cohorts, the study relied on participant-reported clinical history. This receptor was identified in a woman aged 35 to 49 who had recovered from COVID-19. Source material: PBMCs or T cells enriched from blood (not recorded which). V gene TRBV6-5 combines with J gene TRBJ1-2, with D perhaps TRBD1 (6 bases). This CDR3 reads CASISGQGNGYTF. CDR3 DNA: TGTGCCAGCATCTCCGGGCAGGGGAATGGCTACACCTTC.